Presented here are 19 T cell receptor beta chains from one specimen sequenced in a study of neurological immune-mediated disorders. MiXCR, applied by TCRdb to the 5' RACE reads, yields one record per CDR3 protein. The sample has under 90,000 distinct CDR3 sequences; about a tenth are singletons. What was sequenced was PBMCs. These TCRs come from a middle-aged man in good health.

As regards this clonotype: It may be a read error: a sequence one base away is much more abundant. The genes are TRBV6-6 and TRBJ2-3, with no clear D. Germline CDR1 is MNHNY and CDR2 is SVGAGI (reference sequence). Trimming removed 6 bases at V and 6 bases at J, with 10 bases between. There are 12 residues in the CDR3. The CDR3 here is CASRHSLDTQYF. The CDR3 nucleotides read TGTGCCAGCAGACACTCCCTGGATACGCAGTATTTT.

This clonotype came up many times. The V gene is TRBV6-1, the J gene TRBJ2-2, with D possibly TRBD2 on 6 matching bases. The CDR3 length is 14 residues. V lost 8 bases and J 4 bases, leaving 14 bases between the germline ends. Germline V lookup: CDR1 MNHNS, CDR2 SASEGT. The CDR3 here is CASFSGTGTGELFF. Here the CDR3 DNA reads TGTGCCAGCTTCTCCGGGACTGGCACCGGGGAGCTGTTTTTT.

This clonotype was recorded many times. This rearrangement joins TRBV15 to TRBJ2-5, with D perhaps TRBD2 (5 bases). The CDR3 has 13 amino acids. Deletions cut 0 bases from V and 5 bases from J, with 7 bases between. Germline-derived CDR1 and CDR2 are LNHNV and YYDKDF (reference sequence). CDR3 bases: TGTGCCACCAGCAGAGATCCGGGGGAGACCCAGTACTTC. Translated: CATSRDPGETQYF.

This clonotype was found many times. This CDR3 reads CASSSLTRRNYGYTF. The CDR3 coding sequence is TGTGCCAGCAGCTCCCTGACACGGAGGAACTATGGCTACACCTTC. The gene calls are TRBV11-2 and TRBJ1-2, with unresolved D. Germline V gives CDR1 SGHAT, CDR2 FQNNGV. V was trimmed by 4 bases and J by 2 bases, leaving 14 bases between them. This CDR3 has 15 amino acids.

The chain combines TRBV7-6 with TRBJ1-1; TRBD1 aligns across 7 bases. Looked up from germline, CDR1 is SGHVS and CDR2 is FNYEAQ. The CDR3 runs 16 residues. V lost 1 base, J lost 6 bases, and 11 bases stayed unmatched. The CDR3 DNA is TGTGCCAGCAGCTTAGATCAAACAGGGGTCGGAGCTGAAGCTTTCTTT. Protein product: CASSLDQTGVGAEAFF.

This clonotype was seen ten or more times. CDR3 DNA: TGTGCCAGCGAGGGGAGGCTCTTTGGGGAGCAGTACTTC. Protein product: CASEGRLFGEQYF. This rearrangement joins TRBV6-5 to TRBJ2-7; D is perhaps TRBD2 (6 bases). The CDR3 runs to 13 residues. Germline CDR1 and CDR2: MNHEY and SVGAGI. The V gene lost 8 bases and the J gene lost 7 bases, with 18 bases spanning the gap.

The sample holds many counts of this clonotype. This chain links TRBV5-1 with TRBJ1-2, with TRBD1 identical over 8 bases. This CDR3 is built from 13 residues. Germline V lookup: CDR1 SGHRS, CDR2 YFSETQ. The V segment lost 4 bases and the J segment 6 bases; nucleotides outside the gene matches: 5. The CDR3 spells CASSLTGVDGYTF. The CDR3 coding sequence is TGCGCCAGCAGCCTGACAGGGGTAGATGGCTACACCTTC.

Only a few counts were recorded for this clonotype. The chain couples TRBV7-2 to TRBJ2-7; D is ambiguous. The length of the CDR3 is 14 residues. V lost 2 bases and J 5 bases, leaving 13 bases between the germline ends. Looked up from germline, CDR1 is SGHTA and CDR2 is FQGNSA. The CDR3 loop reads CASSLLGPGDEQYF. CDR3 nucleotides: TGTGCCAGCAGCTTACTAGGCCCTGGGGACGAGCAGTACTTC.

This clonotype showed up many times. Mismatch with germline at one junction end may stem from a read error. This rearrangement joins TRBV7-8 to TRBJ2-7; D is undetermined. CDR3 length: 11 amino acids. Germline CDR1 and CDR2: SGHVS and FQNEAQ. In nucleotides, the CDR3 is TGTGCCAGCAGCTTAGGCGGCCTCCAGCACTTC. Encoded protein: CASSLGGLQHF.

Ten or more counts support this clonotype. The chain joins TRBV27 to TRBJ2-7; D is unresolved. This CDR3 is built from 13 residues. The germline V gene encodes CDR1 MNHEY and CDR2 SMNVEV (reference sequence). V was trimmed by 3 bases and J by 5 bases, leaving 11 bases between them. The CDR3 DNA sequence: TGTGCCAGCAGTTTTAGTGGGCGAAACGAGCAGTACTTC. This encodes CASSFSGRNEQYF.

A remark on this clonotype: This sequence may be a read error, since a much larger clone differs from it by one base. The chain is built from TRBV28 and TRBJ1-1; D is ambiguous. CDR3 length: 13 amino acids. Germline loops: CDR1 MDHEN, CDR2 SYDVKM. The CDR3 spells CSSSRNIRTEAFF. CDR3 sequence (DNA): TGTTCCAGCAGCCGGAATATAAGGACTGAAGCTTTCTTT.

This clonotype was observed many times. The genes are TRBV12-5 and TRBJ1-5; D is ambiguous. Trimming took 6 bases from V and 0 from J, leaving 12 bases between them. This CDR3 spans 15 amino acids. Germline CDR1 reads LGHNT; CDR2 reads FRNRAP. The CDR3 loop is CASGGGPHSNQPQHF. The DNA of the CDR3 is TGTGCTAGTGGCGGTGGTCCGCATAGCAATCAGCCCCAGCATTTT.

The V and J genes are TRBV19 and TRBJ2-1; D may be TRBD2 (6 bases). Germline loops: CDR1 LNHDA, CDR2 SQIVND (reference sequence). There are 14 residues in the CDR3. Between the trimmed V and J ends, which lost 5 bases and 3 bases, there was a span of 11 bases. CDR3 region: CASSYGGFYNEQFF. Here the CDR3 DNA reads TGTGCCAGTAGTTATGGAGGGTTCTACAATGAGCAGTTCTTC.

The sample holds many counts of this clonotype. The chain links TRBV7-8 to TRBJ1-5, with TRBD1 as a possible D gene (5 bases). Germline lookup yields CDR1 SGHVS and CDR2 FQNEAQ. Between the trimmed V and J ends, which lost 5 bases and 4 bases, there was a span of 18 bases. The CDR3 spans 16 residues. The CDR3 protein is CASSRNRWDVNQPQHF. The CDR3, as DNA: TGTGCCAGCAGCCGAAACAGGTGGGACGTTAATCAGCCCCAGCATTTT.

CDR3: CSARPNRGQSNQPQHF. CDR3 DNA: TGCAGTGCTAGGCCGAACAGGGGGCAAAGCAATCAGCCCCAGCATTTT. The gene calls are TRBV20-1 and TRBJ1-5; 9 nucleotides align to TRBD1. This CDR3 has 16 amino acids. Germline V CDR1 and CDR2: DFQATT, SNEGSKA (reference sequence). J gave up 1 base and V 3 bases, and 7 bases lay outside the gene matches.

This clonotype was observed at least ten times. V usage is TRBV6-2 or TRBV6-3 and J usage is TRBJ2-7; D not certain. CDR1 is MNHEY, CDR2 SVGEGT, per germline. This CDR3 region has 16 residues. V lost 2 bases and J 2 bases, leaving 16 bases between the germline ends. The CDR3 DNA reads as TGTGCCAGCAGTTACCGCTCGAGTGAAGGCCCCTACGAGCAGTACTTC. It codes for CASSYRSSEGPYEQYF.

In its sample, this clonotype was seen many times. V gene TRBV10-2 combines with J gene TRBJ2-3; D gene unclear. This CDR3 has 12 residues. The V end lost 7 bases, the J end lost 1 base, and 6 bases lay between the germline ends. CDR1 and CDR2 from the germline V gene are WSHSY and SAAADI. CDR3 coding DNA: TGCGCCAGCACTGACCGCACAGATACGCAGTATTTT. The encoded protein is CASTDRTDTQYF.

There are many counts of this clonotype. The chain recombines TRBV20-1 with TRBJ2-3; 9 positions match TRBD1. The CDR3 runs 15 residues. V lost 6 bases, J lost 4 bases, and 11 bases stayed unmatched. CDR1 and CDR2 from the germline V gene are DFQATT and SNEGSKA (reference sequence). The CDR3 here is CSAPRTGAPADTQYF. The CDR3 coding sequence is TGCAGTGCCCCGAGGACAGGGGCACCAGCAGATACGCAGTATTTT.

This clonotype was seen repeatedly, ten times or more. This rearrangement joins TRBV10-3 to TRBJ2-7, with 8 bases aligning to TRBD2. CDR3 length equals 15 residues. Germline values: CDR1 ENHRY, CDR2 SYGVKD. V was pared by 8 bases and J by 4 bases, with 13 bases of the junction left unmatched. The CDR3 reads CAIRGAAGEGYEQYF. DNA of the CDR3: TGTGCCATCCGGGGAGCAGCGGGAGAAGGATACGAGCAGTACTTC.